A selection of T cell receptor beta chains follows, all from one sample in a study of blood T cell repertoires in COVID-19. This table comes from immunoSEQ multiplex PCR, and its TCRdb copy is limited to in-frame clones, with some not included. Seen here are 85,000 to 100,000 clones, about nine tenths observed once, and the top ten hold less than 2%. The material sequenced was peripheral blood. All receptors derive from a man aged 60 to 75 with acute or convalescent COVID-19. The CDR3 runs from the conserved cysteine through the conserved F or W. A D gene is named only where the DNA matches it firmly. Some rows mark clone size as missing; the rest say once, few, many or name a class of expanded clone.

>NA|TRBV15|TRBD1|TRBJ1-6
TGTGCCACCAGCAGCGGACAGGGGCTTCGGCGTTCACCCCTCCACTTT
CATSSGQGLRRSPLHF
>once|TRBV6-5|NA|TRBJ1-2
TGTGCCAGCAGTTACAACAGGGACAACTATGGCTACACCTTC
CASSYNRDNYGYTF
>NA|TRBV19|TRBD2|TRBJ2-3
TGTGCCAGTAGTATCGGGACTAGCCCAGATACGCAGTATTTT
CASSIGTSPDTQYF
>NA|TRBV7-8|NA|TRBJ1-1
TGTGCCAGCAGCTTAGTGGCGGGGAGAACTGAAGCTTTCTTT
CASSLVAGRTEAFF
>once|TRBV5-1|NA|TRBJ1-4
TGCGCCAGCAGCTTGACAGGCCCGGGTGAAAAACTGTTTTTT
CASSLTGPGEKLFF
>NA|TRBV18|NA|TRBJ1-5
TGTGCCAGCTCAGAAGGACAGCAGCGACCCCAGCATTTT
CASSEGQQRPQHF
>NA|TRBV19|NA|TRBJ1-2
TGTGCCAGGGGGGCTTTAGGTGGCTACACCTTC
CARGALGGYTF
>NA|TRBV5-1|TRBD2|TRBJ2-1
TGCGCCAGCAGCTTTCCAGCGGGGGGGCATAGCTCCTACAATGAGCAGTTCTTC
CASSFPAGGHSSYNEQFF
>NA|TRBV5-1|NA|TRBJ1-2
TGCGCCAGCAGCTTGTTGGGCAGCAACTATGGCTACACCTTC
CASSLLGSNYGYTF
>NA|TRBV6-5|TRBD1|TRBJ1-2
TGTGCCAGCAGCTGGGACAGCCCAGGGTATGGCTACACCTTC
CASSWDSPGYGYTF
>NA|TRBV3-1/TRBV3-2|TRBD2|TRBJ2-1
TGTGCCAGCAGCCAATCAACACCGGAGCGGGGGTTATACAATGAGCAGTTCTTC
CASSQSTPERGLYNEQFF